This passage covers 32 T cell receptor beta chains from one sample sequenced in a study of CXCR3-negative and CXCR3-positive naive CD8 T cells. Regarding the study as a whole: A higher hydrophobicity marked the TRB CDR3s of CXCR3-positive naive cells versus CXCR3-negative naive cells.

These TCRs are of unknown antigen specificity. The authors prepared UMI-labeled TRB cDNA libraries by 5' RACE. Using the 5' RACE reads, TCRdb records one entry per CDR3 protein without DNA. The listing records under 110,000 distinct CDR3 sequences. The sequencing sample was made of naive CXCR3+ CD8+ T cells from blood. Regarding subset: CD45RO-CCR7+CD27+CD95- naive CD8+ T cells expressing CXCR3 (TNR3+). These receptors all come from a human donor in good health. Some clones in this sample may be carry-over from other donors' samples.

The chain has TRBV7-9 and TRBJ2-7. Germline CDR1 reads SEHNR; CDR2 reads FQNEAQ (reference sequence). The CDR3 is 14 amino acids. The CDR3 loop is CASSLAWGPRLQYF. The complete variable domain, with remaining parts taken from reference TRBV7-9 and TRBJ2-7, reads DTGVSQNPRHKITKRGQNVTFRCDPISEHNRLYWYRQTLGQGPEFLTYFQNEAQLEKSRLLSDRFSAERPKGSFSTLEIQRTEQGDSAMYLCASSLAWGPRLQYFGPGTRLTVT.

The chain has TRBV29-1 and TRBJ1-5. The V gene's germline CDR1 is SQVTM and CDR2 ANQGSEA. The length of the CDR3 is 14 residues. CDR3: CSFNPSARNQPQHF.

The J gene is TRBJ2-1, the V gene TRBV7-6; TCRdb's D call, TRBD1, is unchecked because there is no DNA. The CDR3 extends over 13 amino acids. Germline V gives CDR1 SGHVS, CDR2 FNYEAQ. CDR3 residues: CASSETEFNEQFF.

CDR3 sequence: CATSRGQGATNEQFF. The chain employs TRBV15 and TRBJ2-1; the TCRdb D gene call, TRBD1, has no DNA to confirm it. The length of the CDR3 is 15 residues. CDR1 and CDR2 from the germline V gene are LNHNV and YYDKDF (reference sequence).

The V call is TRBV4-1, the J call TRBJ1-2. This CDR3 region has 15 residues. CDR1 and CDR2 from the germline V gene are MGHRA and YSYEKL. The CDR3 here is CASSNEDLAPFGYTF.

This rearrangement joins TRBV27 to TRBJ2-1. CDR1 is MNHEY and CDR2 is SMNVEV in the germline V gene (reference sequence). The CDR3 runs 13 residues. The CDR3 here is CASSADSYNEQFF.

The chain carries TRBV20-1 and TRBJ2-3. This CDR3 region has 13 residues. Germline V CDR1 and CDR2: DFQATT, SNEGSKA (reference sequence). CDR3 protein: CSARDPGPVTQYF.

This chain links TRBV12-3 or TRBV12-4 with TRBJ2-1; TCRdb's D call of TRBD2 is untestable without DNA. CDR3 length: 15 residues. The CDR3: CASSPSLGSGNEQFF.

The chain joins TRBV9 to TRBJ2-7. This CDR3 has 13 amino acids. Per the germline V gene, CDR1 is SGDLS and CDR2 is YYNGEE. CDR3: CASSVDGAYEQYF.

The chain employs TRBV7-9 and TRBJ2-1. The CDR3 extends over 19 amino acids. Germline lookup yields CDR1 SEHNR and CDR2 FQNEAQ (reference sequence). CDR3 sequence reads: CASSPSILSEIGLGNEQFF.

V is TRBV7-2 and J is TRBJ2-3; the TRBD1 assignment by TCRdb is unverifiable without DNA. The CDR3 contains 17 residues. CDR1 is SGHTA and CDR2 is FQGNSA in the germline V gene. CDR3 sequence reads: CASSLAVQGESTDTQYF.

The V call is TRBV18, the J call TRBJ2-7; TCRdb's assignment of TRBD2 cannot be checked, as there is no DNA. This CDR3 is built from 13 residues. Germline CDR1 is KGHSH and CDR2 is LQKENI. The CDR3 sequence is CASRTSGAYEQYF.

J is TRBJ2-1 and V is TRBV10-2; TCRdb calls TRBD2, which cannot be checked without DNA. The CDR3 contains 16 residues. CDR1 WSHSY and CDR2 SAAADI come from the germline V gene. The CDR3 here is CASSELAGARYNEQFF.

This chain connects TRBV7-9 to TRBJ2-7. Germline V gene lookup returns CDR1 SEHNR and CDR2 FQNEAQ (reference sequence). This CDR3 spans 13 amino acids. The CDR3 sequence: CASSLKDLYEQYF.

The J gene is TRBJ1-1, the V gene TRBV7-9; the D gene TCRdb calls, TRBD1, cannot be checked with no DNA. The CDR3 length is 12 residues. Germline CDR1 reads SEHNR; CDR2 reads FQNEAQ (reference sequence). CDR3 loop: CASSPPGFLAFF. The variable domain in full, completed from reference TRBV7-9 and TRBJ1-1, reads DTGVSQNPRHKITKRGQNVTFRCDPISEHNRLYWYRQTLGQGPEFLTYFQNEAQLEKSRLLSDRFSAERPKGSFSTLEIQRTEQGDSAMYLCASSPPGFLAFFGQGTRLTVV.

The chain has TRBV5-1 and TRBJ2-2; TCRdb picks TRBD2, but there is no DNA to check that call. The germline V gene encodes CDR1 SGHRS and CDR2 YFSETQ. The CDR3 loop spans 16 amino acids. The CDR3 loop is CASSLAGPAGTGELFF.

V is TRBV7-9 and J is TRBJ2-3; as DNA is missing, the TRBD1 call by TCRdb cannot be tested. The CDR3 consists of 15 residues. Germline-derived CDR1 and CDR2 are SEHNR and FQNEAQ (reference sequence). CDR3 sequence reads: CASSSRQGHTDTQYF.

This chain joins TRBV11-3 and TRBJ2-5; the TRBD2 assignment by TCRdb is unverifiable without DNA. The length of the CDR3 is 19 residues. Germline values: CDR1 SGHNT, CDR2 YENEEA. CDR3 residues: CASSSSAPSGRAGPETQYF.

The chain joins TRBV7-7 to TRBJ2-3; the D call of TRBD1 rests on TCRdb alone, since no DNA is present to check it. Germline CDR1 is SSHAT and CDR2 is FNYEAQ (reference sequence). This CDR3 comprises 15 residues. The CDR3 loop is CASSPGQGAADTQYF.

This chain connects TRBV3-1 to TRBJ2-3. This CDR3 comprises 14 residues. CDR1 is LGHDT, CDR2 YNNKEL, per germline (reference sequence). Here the CDR3 reads CASSQEIGTDTQYF.

The chain's CDR3 is CSAEARQYNEQFF. The rearrangement joins TRBV29-1 to TRBJ2-1; TCRdb's D call, TRBD1, is unchecked because there is no DNA. Germline V CDR1 and CDR2: SQVTM, ANQGSEA. This CDR3 has 13 residues.

The rearrangement joins TRBV29-1 to TRBJ1-1. Germline CDR1 SQVTM, CDR2 ANQGSEA. CDR3 length: 15 amino acids. The CDR3 protein is CSAGEGEDMNTEAFF.

The V call is TRBV7-9, the J call TRBJ2-4. The CDR3 contains 15 residues. Germline CDR1 SEHNR, CDR2 FQNEAQ (reference sequence). The CDR3: CASSQGPDGKNIQYF.

J is TRBJ2-7 and V is TRBV3-2. TRBV3-2 is noted as a pseudogene. This CDR3 has 12 residues. The CDR3 loop is CASSQDQCEQYF.

The gene calls are TRBV12-3 or TRBV12-4 and TRBJ2-5; with no DNA, the TCRdb D assignment of TRBD1 cannot be verified. The length of the CDR3 is 14 residues. The CDR3 spells CASSFGAFQETQYF.

The chain is built from TRBV21-1 and TRBJ1-1; the TCRdb D gene call, TRBD1, has no DNA to confirm it. TRBV21-1 is given as a pseudogene. The CDR3 covers 13 residues. CDR3 residues: CVRTGQGNTEAFF.

The V gene is TRBV10-1, the J gene TRBJ1-1. CDR1 and CDR2 from the germline V gene are WNHNN and SYGVQD (reference sequence). The length of the CDR3 is 15 residues. The CDR3 here is CASSEYSGGSTEAFF.

The chain links TRBV27 to TRBJ2-1; lacking DNA, the TRBD2 call made by TCRdb goes unchecked. The CDR3 loop spans 14 amino acids. Germline V gene data show CDR1 as MNHEY and CDR2 as SMNVEV (reference sequence). CDR3 region: CASSVLASYNEQFF.

This chain links TRBV12-5 with TRBJ2-7; lacking DNA, the TRBD1 call made by TCRdb goes unchecked. There are 14 residues in the CDR3. Germline V gives CDR1 LGHNT, CDR2 FRNRAP. CDR3 residues: CVSGFGNRVYEQYF.

J is TRBJ2-5 and V is TRBV13. Germline V gene data show CDR1 as PRHDT and CDR2 as FYEKMQ (reference sequence). The CDR3 runs 14 residues. CDR3: CASSSRLIQETQYF.

CDR3 residues: CASSLSEAEPVDTQYF. The V gene is TRBV19, the J gene TRBJ2-3; TCRdb names TRBD2, which stays unverified in the absence of DNA. The CDR3 is 16 residues long. CDR1 is LNHDA, CDR2 SQIVND, per germline (reference sequence).

The chain recombines TRBV15 with TRBJ2-3; TCRdb's assignment of TRBD1 cannot be checked, as there is no DNA. This CDR3 region has 16 residues. The germline CDR1 and CDR2 sequences are LNHNV and YYDKDF (reference sequence). This chain's CDR3 is CATSRDRQGGTDTQYF. The full variable domain, in which reference TRBV15 and TRBJ2-3 provide the parts outside the CDR3, is DAMVIQNPRYQVTQFGKPVTLSCSQTLNHNVMYWYQQKSSQAPKLLFHYYDKDFNNEADTPDNFQSRRPNTSFCFLDIRSPGLGDTAMYLCATSRDRQGGTDTQYFGPGTRLTVL.